A selection of T cell receptor beta chains follows, all from one sample in a study of T cells in Graves' hyperthyroidism and ophthalmopathy. TCRdb re-derived calls from the multiplex PCR reads in MiXCR, one entry per CDR3 protein. The sample yields a few hundred thousand distinct CDR3 sequences, just under 25% seen once. What was sequenced was blood. The receptors originated from a man aged 45-65 years with Graves' hyperthyroidism. CDR3s include the opening cysteine and the closing phenylalanine or tryptophan. The D gene is left open where the match is weak. Some rows mark clone size as missing; the rest say once, few, many or name a class of expanded clone.

NA,TRBJ2-1,TRBV28,NA,CASGQRVRSYNEQFF,TGTGCCAGCGGCCAGCGGGTCCGCTCCTACAATGAGCAGTTCTTC
NA,TRBJ1-1,TRBV29-1,few,CSVEVYRRDTEAFF,TGCAGCGTTGAAGTGTATAGACGGGACACTGAAGCTTTCTTT
NA,TRBJ1-2,TRBV7-8,few,CASSPTTVNYGYTF,TGTGCCAGCAGTCCCACGACGGTTAACTATGGCTACACCTTC
TRBD2,TRBJ2-1,TRBV3-1,NA,CASSQVAGGTNEQFF,TGTGCCAGCAGCCAGGTAGCGGGAGGTACCAATGAGCAGTTCTTC
TRBD1,TRBJ2-7,TRBV19,NA,CASRPETGGAYEQYF,TGTGCCAGTAGACCTGAGACAGGGGGAGCATACGAGCAGTACTTC
NA,TRBJ1-2,TRBV3-1,NA,CASSKGGHDYGYTF,TGTGCCAGCAGCAAGGGAGGGCACGACTATGGCTACACCTTC
NA,TRBJ2-2,TRBV13,NA,CASNNGNTGELFF,TGTGCCAGCAACAACGGGAACACCGGGGAGCTGTTTTTT
TRBD2,TRBJ2-7,TRBV6-2/TRBV6-3,NA,CASSEIRLAGEQYF,TGTGCCAGCAGTGAAATCCGACTAGCCGGCGAGCAGTACTTC
NA,TRBJ2-5,TRBV7-3,NA,CASSPQGLETQYF,TGTGCCAGCAGCCCCCAGGGTTTGGAGACCCAGTACTTC
NA,TRBJ2-2,TRBV10-3,NA,CAISESKTGELFF,TGTGCCATCAGTGAATCGAAAACCGGGGAGCTGTTTTTT
TRBD2,TRBJ2-3,TRBV20-1,many,CSASGREVPDTQYF,TGCAGTGCTAGCGGGCGGGAGGTCCCAGATACGCAGTATTTT
NA,TRBJ1-5,TRBV20-1,NA,CSARQIEGQPQHF,TGCAGTGCTAGACAGATCGAGGGTCAGCCCCAGCATTTT
NA,TRBJ2-7,TRBV28,many,CASSYAGNNYEQYF,TGTGCCAGCAGTTACGCCGGGAACAACTACGAGCAGTACTTC
NA,TRBJ2-1,TRBV7-9,NA,CASSLPVTNNEQFF,TGTGCCAGCAGCTTACCAGTAACCAACAATGAGCAGTTCTTC
NA,TRBJ2-5,TRBV7-8,many,CASSLGPGRETQYF,TGTGCCAGCAGCTTAGGTCCGGGTAGGGAGACCCAGTACTTC
NA,TRBJ1-1,TRBV6-5,few,CASSSRGLRRAFF,TGTGCCAGCAGTTCCCGGGGCCTCCGAAGGGCTTTCTTT